This T cell receptor beta chain was identified during a study of regulatory T cells in long-lasting Graves disease. Overall study findings and caveats: Among the persistent patients, 2,741 public clonotypes were shared, more than the 966 shared among new patients. There was favoring of TRBV28, TRBJ1-2 and TRBJ2-5 in persistent disease.

The time point is: newly diagnosed GD, antithyroid drugs for less than 3 months. The TCR library used RNA extracted from PBMCs. There are 16 residues in the CDR3. The germline V gene encodes CDR1 KGHSY and CDR2 FQNENV. Trimming removed 0 bases from V and 0 bases from J, with 11 bases in between. Library construction for TCR beta used iRepertoire HTBI primers and Arm-PCR of CDR3 regions. TCRdb re-called the multiplex PCR reads through MiXCR, storing one row per CDR3 protein. The table lists a few hundred thousand distinct CDR3 sequences, 10% to 15% of them singletons, with approximately 17% in the top ten. This clonotype was recorded many times. Its specificity is unknown. These data also formed part of another study, on T cells in Graves' hyperthyroidism and ophthalmopathy. Per that study: Model predictions of ophthalmopathy came a median roughly 6.7 months before onset.

The gene calls are TRBV16 and TRBJ1-2, with TRBD1 as a possible D gene (5 bases). The sequencing used peripheral blood mononuclear cells (PBMCs), collected at new diagnosis, from a patient treated with antithyroid drugs. This clonotype was obtained from a woman aged 18 to 35 with Graves disease. This chain's CDR3 is CASSQSRDLTNYGYTF. The CDR3 DNA reads TGTGCCAGCAGCCAATCGAGGGACCTAACTAACTATGGCTACACCTTC. The entire variable domain, with the rest obtained from reference TRBV16 and TRBJ1-2, is as follows: GEEVAQTPKHLVRGEGQKAKLYCAPIKGHSYVFWYQQVLKNEFKFLISFQNENVFDETGMPKERFSAKCLPNSPCSLEIQATKLEDSAVYFCASSQSRDLTNYGYTFGSGTRLTVV.